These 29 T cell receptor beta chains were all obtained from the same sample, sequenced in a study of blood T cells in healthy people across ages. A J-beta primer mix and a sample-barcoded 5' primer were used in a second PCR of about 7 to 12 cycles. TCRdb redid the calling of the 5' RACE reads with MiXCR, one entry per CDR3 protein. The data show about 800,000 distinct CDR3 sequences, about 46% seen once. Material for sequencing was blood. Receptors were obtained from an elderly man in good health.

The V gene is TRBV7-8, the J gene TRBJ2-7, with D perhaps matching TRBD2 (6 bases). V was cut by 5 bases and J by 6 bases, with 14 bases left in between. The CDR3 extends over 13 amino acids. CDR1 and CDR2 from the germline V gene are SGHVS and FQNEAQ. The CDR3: CASSRRGDGEQYF. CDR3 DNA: TGTGCCAGCAGCCGGCGGGGAGACGGCGAGCAGTACTTC.

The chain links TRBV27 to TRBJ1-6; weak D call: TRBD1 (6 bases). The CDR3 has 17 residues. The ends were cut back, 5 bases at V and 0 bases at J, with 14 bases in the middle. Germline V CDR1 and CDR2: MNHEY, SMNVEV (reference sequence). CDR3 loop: CASSHRVVSSYNSPLHF. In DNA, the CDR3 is TGTGCCAGCAGTCACAGGGTCGTCAGCTCCTATAATTCACCCCTCCACTTT.

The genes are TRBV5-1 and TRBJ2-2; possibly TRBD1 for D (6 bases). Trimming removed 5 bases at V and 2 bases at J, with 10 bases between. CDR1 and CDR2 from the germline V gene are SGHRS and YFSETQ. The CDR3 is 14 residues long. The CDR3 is CASRRQVNTGELFF. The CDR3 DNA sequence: TGCGCCAGCAGAAGACAGGTTAACACCGGGGAGCTGTTTTTT.

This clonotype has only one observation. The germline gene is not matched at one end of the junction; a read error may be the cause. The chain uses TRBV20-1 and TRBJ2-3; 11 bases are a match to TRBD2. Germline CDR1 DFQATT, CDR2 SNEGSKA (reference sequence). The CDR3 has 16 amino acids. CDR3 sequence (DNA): TGCAGTGCTAGCGGTCTAGCGGGAGGCCCCACAGATGCGCAGTATTTT. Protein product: CSASGLAGGPTDAQYF.

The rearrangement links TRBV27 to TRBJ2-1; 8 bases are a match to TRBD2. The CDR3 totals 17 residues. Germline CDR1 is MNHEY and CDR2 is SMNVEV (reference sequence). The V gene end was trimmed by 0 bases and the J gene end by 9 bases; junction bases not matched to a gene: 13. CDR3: CASSLSTGGPTRSEQFF. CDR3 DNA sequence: TGTGCCAGCAGTTTATCAACGGGGGGGCCGACGAGGAGTGAGCAGTTCTTC.

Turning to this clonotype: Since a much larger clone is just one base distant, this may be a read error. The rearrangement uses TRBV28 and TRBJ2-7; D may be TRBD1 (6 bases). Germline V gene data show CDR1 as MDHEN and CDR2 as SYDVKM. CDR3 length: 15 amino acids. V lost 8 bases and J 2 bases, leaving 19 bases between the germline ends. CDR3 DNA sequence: TGTGCCAGCGGTTCCCCAGAGGACAGCGCCTACGAGCAGTACTTC. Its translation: CASGSPEDSAYEQYF.

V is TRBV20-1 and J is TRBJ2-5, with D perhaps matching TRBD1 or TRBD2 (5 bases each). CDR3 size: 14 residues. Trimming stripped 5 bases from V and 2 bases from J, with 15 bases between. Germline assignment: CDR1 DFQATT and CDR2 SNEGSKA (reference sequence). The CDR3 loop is CSASPGPNQETQYF. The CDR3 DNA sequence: TGCAGTGCTTCCCCGGGGCCCAATCAAGAGACCCAGTACTTC.

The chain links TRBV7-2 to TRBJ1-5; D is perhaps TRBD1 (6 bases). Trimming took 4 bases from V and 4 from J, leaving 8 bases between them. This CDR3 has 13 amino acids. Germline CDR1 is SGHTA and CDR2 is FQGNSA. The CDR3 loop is CASSYDRNQPQHF. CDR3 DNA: TGTGCCAGCAGCTATGACAGGAATCAGCCCCAGCATTTT.

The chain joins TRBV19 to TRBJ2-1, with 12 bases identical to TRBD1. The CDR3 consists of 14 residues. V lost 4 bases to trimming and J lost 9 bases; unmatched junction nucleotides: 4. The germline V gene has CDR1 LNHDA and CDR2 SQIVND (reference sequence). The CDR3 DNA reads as TGTGCCAGTAGTACCGGGACAGGGGGCTTTGAGCAGTTCTTC. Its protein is CASSTGTGGFEQFF.

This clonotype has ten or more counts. The CDR3 loop is CASSVGTGVGEQYF. Written as DNA, the CDR3 is TGTGCCAGCAGCGTAGGGACAGGGGTAGGGGAGCAGTACTTC. The rearrangement links TRBV9 to TRBJ2-7; 9 bases fit TRBD1. There are 14 residues in the CDR3. From germline, CDR1 is SGDLS and CDR2 YYNGEE. Trimming removed 0 bases from V and 7 bases from J; junction bases left unmatched: 5.

In DNA form, the CDR3 reads TGTGCCAGCAGCCTGAAGGGCCTAGCGGCGGCAGATACGCAGTATTTT. Translation gives CASSLKGLAAADTQYF. The chain combines TRBV7-8 with TRBJ2-3; 7 bases are shared with TRBD2. Trimming at V came to 5 bases and at J to 4 bases, leaving 12 bases not matched to a gene. The CDR3 has 16 residues. CDR1 SGHVS and CDR2 FQNEAQ come from the germline V gene.

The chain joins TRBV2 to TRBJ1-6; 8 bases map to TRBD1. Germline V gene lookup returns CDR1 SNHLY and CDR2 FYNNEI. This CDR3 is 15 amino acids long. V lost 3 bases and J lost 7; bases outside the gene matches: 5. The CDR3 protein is CASSDEQGVNSPLHF. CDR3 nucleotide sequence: TGTGCCAGCAGTGACGAACAGGGGGTCAATTCACCCCTCCACTTT.

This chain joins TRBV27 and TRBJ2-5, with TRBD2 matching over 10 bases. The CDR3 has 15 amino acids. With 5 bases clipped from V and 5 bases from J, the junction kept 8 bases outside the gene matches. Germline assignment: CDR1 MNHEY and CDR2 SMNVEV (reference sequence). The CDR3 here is CASSHPAGGGETQYF. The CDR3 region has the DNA TGTGCCAGCAGTCACCCAGCGGGAGGGGGGGAGACCCAGTACTTC.

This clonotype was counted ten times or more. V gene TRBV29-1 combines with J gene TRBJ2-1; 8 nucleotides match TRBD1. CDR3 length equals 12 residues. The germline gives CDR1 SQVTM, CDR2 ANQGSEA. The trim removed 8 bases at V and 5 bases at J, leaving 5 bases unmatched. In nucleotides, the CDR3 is TGCAGCATAGGACAGGGCGACAATGAGCAGTTCTTC. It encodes CSIGQGDNEQFF.

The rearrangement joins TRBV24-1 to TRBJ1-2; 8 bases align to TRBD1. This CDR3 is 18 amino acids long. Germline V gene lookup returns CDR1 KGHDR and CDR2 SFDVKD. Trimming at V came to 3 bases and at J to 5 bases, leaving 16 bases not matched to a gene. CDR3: CATSDRGAGGEENYGYTF. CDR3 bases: TGTGCCACCAGTGATCGGGGGGCAGGGGGCGAAGAAAATTATGGCTACACCTTC.

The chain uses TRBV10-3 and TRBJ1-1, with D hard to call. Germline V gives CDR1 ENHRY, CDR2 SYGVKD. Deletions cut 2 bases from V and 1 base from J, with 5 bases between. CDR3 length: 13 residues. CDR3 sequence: CAISEKPNTEAFF. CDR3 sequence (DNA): TGTGCCATCAGTGAGAAGCCGAACACTGAAGCTTTCTTT.

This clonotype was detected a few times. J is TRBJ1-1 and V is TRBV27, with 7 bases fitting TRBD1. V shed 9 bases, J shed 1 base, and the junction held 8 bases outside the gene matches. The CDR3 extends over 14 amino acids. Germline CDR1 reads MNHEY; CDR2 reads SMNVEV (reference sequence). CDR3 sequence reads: CASRQGGRNTEAFF. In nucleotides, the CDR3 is TGTGCCAGTCGACAGGGAGGGAGGAACACTGAAGCTTTCTTT.

The CDR3 region has the DNA TGTGCCAGCAGCAGACTAGCGGGAGGTGCCTACGAGCAGTACTTC. Its translation is CASSRLAGGAYEQYF. The chain is built from TRBV27 and TRBJ2-7; 13 bases fit TRBD2. Germline-derived CDR1 and CDR2 are MNHEY and SMNVEV (reference sequence). The CDR3 contains 15 residues. V was pared by 6 bases and J by 2 bases, with 4 bases of the junction left unmatched.

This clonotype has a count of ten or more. The CDR3 DNA sequence: TGTGCCATCAGTGAGGCAGGGGGTGACAAAAACATTCAGTACTTC. Protein sequence: CAISEAGGDKNIQYF. The rearrangement uses TRBV10-3 and TRBJ2-4; 7 nucleotides line up with TRBD1. The CDR3 is made up of 15 amino acids. Germline trimming cut 2 bases from V and 3 bases from J; bases unmatched to any gene: 4. Germline V gene lookup returns CDR1 ENHRY and CDR2 SYGVKD.

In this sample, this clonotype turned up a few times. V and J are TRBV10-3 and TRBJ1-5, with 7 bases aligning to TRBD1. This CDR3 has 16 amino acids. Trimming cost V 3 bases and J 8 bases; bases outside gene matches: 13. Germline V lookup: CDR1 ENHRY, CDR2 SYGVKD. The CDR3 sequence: CAISDGWQQGLKPQHF. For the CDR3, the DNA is TGTGCCATCAGTGATGGGTGGCAACAGGGGCTTAAGCCCCAGCATTTT.

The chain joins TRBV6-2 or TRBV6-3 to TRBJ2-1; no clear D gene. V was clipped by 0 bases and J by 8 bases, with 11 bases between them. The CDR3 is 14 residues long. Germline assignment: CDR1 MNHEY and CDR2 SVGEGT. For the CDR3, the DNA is TGTGCCAGCAGTTACTCGAGTGAGCTGGATGAGCAGTTCTTC. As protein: CASSYSSELDEQFF.

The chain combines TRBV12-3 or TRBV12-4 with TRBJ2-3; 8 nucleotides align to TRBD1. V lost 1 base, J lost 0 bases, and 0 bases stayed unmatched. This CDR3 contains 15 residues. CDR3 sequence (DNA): TGTGCCAGCAGTTTAGGGGACAGGAGCACAGATACGCAGTATTTT. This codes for CASSLGDRSTDTQYF.

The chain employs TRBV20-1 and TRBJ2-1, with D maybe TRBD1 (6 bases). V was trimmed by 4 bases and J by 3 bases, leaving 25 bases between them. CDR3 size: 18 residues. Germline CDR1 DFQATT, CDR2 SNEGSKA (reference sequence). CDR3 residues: CSAIPPPGTNLDYNEQFF. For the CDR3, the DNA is TGCAGTGCTATCCCACCCCCAGGGACAAACTTGGACTACAATGAGCAGTTCTTC.

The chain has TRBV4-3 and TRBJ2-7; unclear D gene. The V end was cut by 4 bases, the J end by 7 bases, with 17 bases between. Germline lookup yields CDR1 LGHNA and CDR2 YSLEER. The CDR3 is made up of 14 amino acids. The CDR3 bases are TGCGCCAGCAGCCCAGATTTCGATACCGATGAGCAGTACTTC. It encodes CASSPDFDTDEQYF.

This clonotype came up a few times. The CDR3 region is CASSVDAIYNEQFF. DNA for the CDR3: TGTGCCAGCAGTGTAGACGCAATCTACAATGAGCAGTTCTTC. The chain employs TRBV5-6 and TRBJ2-1; D not resolved. The CDR3 length is 14 residues. Trimming pared 5 bases from V and 3 bases from J, leaving 12 bases between. Looked up from germline, CDR1 is SGHDT and CDR2 is YYEEEE.

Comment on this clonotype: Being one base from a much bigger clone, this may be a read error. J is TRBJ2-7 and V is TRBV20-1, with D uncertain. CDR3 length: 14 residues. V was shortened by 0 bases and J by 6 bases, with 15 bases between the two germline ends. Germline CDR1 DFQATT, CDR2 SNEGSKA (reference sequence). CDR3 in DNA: TGCAGTGCTAGAGATGTAACAGTGCCGTCCGAGCAGTACTTC. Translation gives CSARDVTVPSEQYF.

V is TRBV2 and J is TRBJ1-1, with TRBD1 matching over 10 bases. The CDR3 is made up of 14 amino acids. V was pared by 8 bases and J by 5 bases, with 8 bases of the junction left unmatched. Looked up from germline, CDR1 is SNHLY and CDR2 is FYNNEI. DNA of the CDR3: TGTGCCAGCGGCCGGGACAGGGGCGTAACTGAAGCTTTCTTT. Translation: CASGRDRGVTEAFF.

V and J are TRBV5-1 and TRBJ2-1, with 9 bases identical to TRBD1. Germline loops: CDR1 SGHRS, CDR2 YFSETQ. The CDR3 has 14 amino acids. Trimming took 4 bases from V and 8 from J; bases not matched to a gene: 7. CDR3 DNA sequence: TGCGCCAGCAGCGAGGGACAGGGTAGAGATGAGCAGTTCTTC. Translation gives CASSEGQGRDEQFF. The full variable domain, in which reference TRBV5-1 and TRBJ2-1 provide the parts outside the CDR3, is KAGVTQTPRYLIKTRGQQVTLSCSPISGHRSVSWYQQTPGQGLQFLFEYFSETQRNKGNFPGRFSGRQFSNSRSEMNVSTLELGDSALYLCASSEGQGRDEQFFGPGTRLTVL.

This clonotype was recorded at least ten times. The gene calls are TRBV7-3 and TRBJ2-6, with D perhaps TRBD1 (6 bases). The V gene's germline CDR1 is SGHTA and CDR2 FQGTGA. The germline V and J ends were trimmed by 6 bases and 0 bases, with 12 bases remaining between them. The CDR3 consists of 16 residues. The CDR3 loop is CASSGQGNSGANVLTF. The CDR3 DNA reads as TGTGCCAGCAGTGGGCAGGGGAACTCTGGGGCCAACGTCCTGACTTTC.